This T cell receptor (beta chain) appears in the sequencing data of a study of cytomegalovirus exposure and HLA in healthy donors. Only a few counts were recorded for this clone. The antigen remains undetermined. General study points: The classifier reportedly diagnosed cytomegalovirus status with high sensitivity and specificity.

The PCR employed 60 Vbeta primers together with 13 Jbeta primers. As handled by the study authors: About 80 million unique TCR beta chains, roughly 11 million of them shared, were counted by a later analysis. Assay: immunoSEQ multiplex PCR; the TCRdb copy retains only in-frame clones and omits some. That table gives V, J and clone size, and the DNA gave D and trimming. The table includes about 140,000 clones, approximately 84% detected once. CDR3 length: 15 amino acids. Germline V gives CDR1 SGHTA, CDR2 FQGNSA. The V segment lost 8 bases and the J segment 1 base; nucleotides outside the gene matches: 9.

This sequence originates from a woman aged 55-69 years in good health and CMV-seropositive. What was sequenced was PBMCs. J is TRBJ2-3 and V is TRBV7-2, with TRBD2 matching 7 bases. In DNA form, the CDR3 reads TGTGCCAGCGTGGGGCGCGGGAGAGGCACAGATACGCAGTATTTT. It codes for CASVGRGRGTDTQYF.